One sample yielded the 29 T cell receptor beta chains listed below, sequenced in a study of blood T cell repertoires in COVID-19. Libraries were prepared by immunoSEQ multiplex PCR; TCRdb keeps only in-frame clonotypes and omits some of them. The table shows about 260,000 clones, with 88% occurring only once. The sequenced material came from peripheral blood. The receptors shown here come from a woman in her seventies with COVID-19, enrolled during active disease.

The CDR3 spells CASSRDRGESPLHF. The CDR3 bases are TGCGCCAGCAGCCGCGACAGGGGAGAATCACCCCTCCACTTT. The chain is built from TRBV4-3 and TRBJ1-6; 8 bases align to TRBD1. V shed 4 bases, J shed 10 bases, and the junction held 6 bases outside the gene matches. CDR3 length equals 14 residues. CDR1 LGHNA and CDR2 YSLEER come from the germline V gene.

CDR3 amino acids: CASASGRRYNEQFF. The CDR3 coding sequence is TGTGCCAGCGCGAGCGGGAGGCGCTACAATGAGCAGTTCTTC. V gene TRBV7-2 combines with J gene TRBJ2-1, with TRBD2 identical over 9 bases. Germline loops: CDR1 SGHTA, CDR2 FQGNSA. The CDR3 is made up of 14 amino acids. Trimming cost V 8 bases and J 3 bases; bases outside gene matches: 5.

This sequence joins TRBV2 and TRBJ1-1, with 9 bases matching TRBD1. Germline loops: CDR1 SNHLY, CDR2 FYNNEI. The V gene end was trimmed by 8 bases and the J gene end by 4 bases; junction bases not matched to a gene: 11. The CDR3 covers 15 residues. CDR3 sequence (DNA): TGTGCCAGCTATCAAGAAAGGGACAGGGCCACTGAAGCTTTCTTT. Its translation is CASYQERDRATEAFF.

This chain connects TRBV6-1 to TRBJ2-7; D is unresolved. Germline assignment: CDR1 MNHNS and CDR2 SASEGT. Trimming shortened V by 0 bases and J by 1 base, and 7 bases separated the two germline ends. The length of the CDR3 is 14 residues. The CDR3 DNA reads TGTGCCAGCAGTGAAGCGGCGGAGTCCTACGAGCAGTACTTC. Translated, it gives CASSEAAESYEQYF.

This chain links TRBV29-1 with TRBJ2-1; tentative D call: TRBD2 (6 bases). V was shortened by 6 bases and J by 3 bases, with 18 bases between the two germline ends. Germline CDR1 is SQVTM and CDR2 is ANQGSEA. The CDR3 consists of 15 residues. The CDR3 region is CSVPIGRSGYNEQFF. Written as DNA, the CDR3 is TGCAGCGTCCCTATAGGGAGGAGCGGCTACAATGAGCAGTTCTTC.

V usage is TRBV27 and J usage is TRBJ2-1, with D possibly matching TRBD2 (5 bases). Deletions cut 9 bases from V and 5 bases from J, with 14 bases between. The germline V gene has CDR1 MNHEY and CDR2 SMNVEV (reference sequence). The CDR3 runs 13 residues. The CDR3 loop reads CASSGFRNNEQFF. CDR3 nucleotide sequence: TGTGCCAGTTCGGGGTTCCGGAACAATGAGCAGTTCTTC.

The chain employs TRBV24-1 and TRBJ1-2; the match to TRBD1 covers 8 bases. Germline CDR1 is KGHDR and CDR2 is SFDVKD. The CDR3 spans 15 residues. Trimming took 5 bases from V and 4 from J; bases not matched to a gene: 8. The CDR3 loop reads CATSGRTGTPYGYTF. The CDR3 DNA reads as TGTGCCACCAGTGGGAGGACAGGGACTCCCTATGGCTACACCTTC.

The rearrangement links TRBV4-2 to TRBJ1-1; no clear D. This CDR3 is 15 amino acids long. V was shortened by 1 base and J by 0 bases, with 9 bases between the two germline ends. Germline CDR1 LGHNA, CDR2 YNFKEQ. The chain's CDR3 is CASSQAQRLNTEAFF. The CDR3 coding sequence is TGTGCCAGCAGCCAAGCACAGAGACTGAACACTGAAGCTTTCTTT.

This sequence joins TRBV28 and TRBJ1-5; 8 nucleotides agree with TRBD1. Germline V gene data show CDR1 as MDHEN and CDR2 as SYDVKM. This CDR3 is 16 amino acids long. Germline trimming cut 6 bases from V and 0 bases from J; bases unmatched to any gene: 7. The CDR3 is CASSPTTGDSNQPQHF. Written as DNA, the CDR3 is TGTGCCAGCAGCCCCACGACAGGGGATAGCAATCAGCCCCAGCATTTT.

The chain employs TRBV5-1 and TRBJ2-1; 12 nucleotides line up with TRBD2. The CDR3 has 16 amino acids. V lost 4 bases, J lost 3 bases, and 5 bases stayed unmatched. The germline V gene has CDR1 SGHRS and CDR2 YFSETQ. CDR3 in amino acids: CASSAPTSGSYNEQFF. DNA for the CDR3: TGCGCCAGCAGCGCTCCGACTAGCGGGAGCTACAATGAGCAGTTCTTC.

The V gene is TRBV3-1 (or the pseudogene TRBV3-2), the J gene TRBJ2-7; 8 bases agree with TRBD2. The CDR3 runs to 14 residues. The J segment lost 9 bases and the V segment lost 4 bases, leaving 11 bases of the junction unmatched. Germline CDR1 LGHDT, CDR2 YNNKEL (reference sequence). CDR3 sequence (DNA): TGTGCCAGCAGCCCGGGACTAGGGGGAGTAGGGCAGTACTTC. Its translation: CASSPGLGGVGQYF.

This chain connects TRBV3-1 (or the pseudogene TRBV3-2) to TRBJ1-2, with D unclear. This CDR3 is built from 15 residues. V was clipped by 1 base and J by 2 bases, with 11 bases between them. Germline lookup yields CDR1 LGHDT and CDR2 YNNKEL (reference sequence). The DNA of the CDR3 is TGTGCCAGCAGCCAAGCTCACAGCAAGAACTATGGCTACACCTTC. It yields the protein CASSQAHSKNYGYTF.

The chain employs TRBV4-2 and TRBJ2-1; 10 nucleotides agree with TRBD2. The CDR3 runs 18 residues. The V segment lost 3 bases and the J segment 6 bases; nucleotides outside the gene matches: 14. Germline V gives CDR1 LGHNA, CDR2 YNFKEQ. Here the CDR3 reads CASSQDSASGGLGNEQFF. The CDR3 coding sequence is TGTGCCAGCAGCCAGGATTCTGCTAGCGGGGGTCTTGGCAATGAGCAGTTCTTC.

The rearrangement joins TRBV30 to TRBJ2-2; 12 nucleotides align to TRBD2. Per the germline V gene, CDR1 is GTSNPN and CDR2 is SVGIG (reference sequence). The CDR3 has 14 residues. With V trimmed by 4 bases and J by 5 bases, 2 bases remained unmatched. The CDR3 is CAWTSGRATGELFF. CDR3 DNA sequence: TGTGCCTGGACTAGCGGGAGGGCTACCGGGGAGCTGTTTTTT.

The chain employs TRBV3-1 (or the pseudogene TRBV3-2) and TRBJ1-1; D not resolved. Germline-derived CDR1 and CDR2 are LGHDT and YNNKEL (reference sequence). Trimming left V 0 bases short and J 1 base short, with 6 bases between. The CDR3 is 14 residues long. CDR3 in amino acids: CASSQERGNTEAFF. DNA of the CDR3: TGTGCCAGCAGCCAAGAAAGAGGGAACACTGAAGCTTTCTTT.

The CDR3 DNA is TGTGCCAGCAGCTTACGCGTCTCCGGGGAGCTGTTTTTT. Residues: CASSLRVSGELFF. The chain couples TRBV7-9 to TRBJ2-2; D unclear. Trimming removed 2 bases at V and 6 bases at J, with 7 bases between. CDR3 length equals 13 residues. Germline assignment: CDR1 SEHNR and CDR2 FQNEAQ (reference sequence).

The chain joins TRBV18 to TRBJ1-5; possibly TRBD1 for D (6 bases). The CDR3 loop spans 16 amino acids. V was trimmed by 5 bases and J by 0 bases, leaving 14 bases between them. The germline gives CDR1 KGHSH, CDR2 LQKENI. The CDR3: CASSSGQIYSNQPQHF. CDR3 DNA: TGTGCCAGCTCATCCGGACAGATTTATAGCAATCAGCCCCAGCATTTT.

The rearrangement uses TRBV5-6 and TRBJ1-4; weak D call: TRBD1 (6 bases). CDR1 SGHDT and CDR2 YYEEEE come from the germline V gene. Trimming pared 4 bases from V and 4 bases from J, leaving 20 bases between. The CDR3 contains 17 residues. The CDR3 protein is CASSVSSRGRDNEKLFF. The CDR3 DNA is TGTGCCAGCAGCGTGTCTTCCAGGGGTCGGGATAATGAAAAACTGTTTTTT.

V and J are TRBV4-1 and TRBJ2-2, with D perhaps matching TRBD1 (6 bases). The CDR3 is 16 residues long. Germline-derived CDR1 and CDR2 are MGHRA and YSYEKL. Deletions cut 0 bases from V and 7 bases from J, with 15 bases between. CDR3 coding DNA: TGCGCCAGCAGCCAAGATATTGGACAGTATAACGGGGAGCTGTTTTTT. Residues: CASSQDIGQYNGELFF.

V gene TRBV10-1 combines with J gene TRBJ2-1; no reliable D call. CDR3 length: 17 amino acids. Trimming shortened V by 2 bases and J by 3 bases, and 17 bases separated the two germline ends. Germline V gives CDR1 WNHNN, CDR2 SYGVQD (reference sequence). Written as DNA, the CDR3 is TGCGCCAGCAGTGAGCTTCCTCGGGTGCCCCACTACAATGAGCAGTTCTTC. Its translation: CASSELPRVPHYNEQFF.

The chain recombines TRBV28 with TRBJ2-7; maybe TRBD1 (6 bases). The V gene's germline CDR1 is MDHEN and CDR2 SYDVKM. V was trimmed by 8 bases and J by 4 bases, leaving 15 bases between them. The CDR3 covers 13 residues. CDR3 nucleotides: TGTGCCAGCCGAAACAGGGATTCTTACGAGCAGTACTTC. This gives the protein CASRNRDSYEQYF.

This clone was counted once. The chain recombines TRBV5-1 with TRBJ1-2, with 8 bases aligning to TRBD1. V trimming: 5 bases; J trimming: 6 bases; junction bases outside the gene matches: 12. This CDR3 spans 15 amino acids. Germline V gene sequence: CDR1 SGHRS, CDR2 YFSETQ. The CDR3 region has the DNA TGCGCCAGCAGTTCCCGATTCGGGGGACAGGATGGCTACACCTTC. It yields the protein CASSSRFGGQDGYTF.

The chain uses TRBV15 and TRBJ1-1, with a possible D match to TRBD1 (6 bases). The V gene lost 3 bases and the J gene lost 5 bases, with 19 bases spanning the gap. The CDR3 contains 16 residues. Germline V lookup: CDR1 LNHNV, CDR2 YYDKDF (reference sequence). The CDR3 reads CATSSGLRGRGTEAFF. The CDR3 DNA is TGTGCCACCAGCAGCGGACTCAGGGGTAGAGGTACTGAAGCTTTCTTT.

This clone was detected once. The chain has TRBV19 and TRBJ1-5; a weak D match, TRBD1 (6 bases). Germline assignment: CDR1 LNHDA and CDR2 SQIVND (reference sequence). V shed 4 bases and J shed 2 bases, with 12 bases lying between them. The length of the CDR3 is 15 residues. The CDR3 DNA reads TGTGCCAGTAGTAGTTCGGACAGCGGCAATCAGCCCCAGCATTTT. Protein product: CASSSSDSGNQPQHF.

The chain is built from TRBV30 and TRBJ1-4; D is unresolved. This CDR3 spans 15 amino acids. The V gene lost 3 bases and the J gene lost 3 bases, with 14 bases spanning the gap. Looked up from germline, CDR1 is GTSNPN and CDR2 is SVGIG (reference sequence). The CDR3, as DNA: TGTGCCTGGAGGCCGGGATCGACACCTAATGAAAAACTGTTTTTT. Translated, it gives CAWRPGSTPNEKLFF.

The rearrangement joins TRBV11-3 to TRBJ2-7; D is perhaps TRBD2 (6 bases). The CDR3 is 13 amino acids. Germline V gene sequence: CDR1 SGHNT, CDR2 YENEEA. Trimming stripped 1 base from V and 3 bases from J, with 7 bases between. CDR3 bases: TGTGCCAGCAGCTTAGGGGAGGACTACGAGCAGTACTTC. This gives the protein CASSLGEDYEQYF.

This chain connects TRBV3-1 (or the pseudogene TRBV3-2) to TRBJ1-3, with D unclear. The V gene lost 0 bases and the J gene lost 0 bases, with 15 bases spanning the gap. CDR3 size: 18 residues. Germline-derived CDR1 and CDR2 are LGHDT and YNNKEL (reference sequence). CDR3 sequence: CASSQDRSWVISGNTIYF. The CDR3 DNA reads TGTGCCAGCAGCCAAGACAGGTCGTGGGTGATCTCTGGAAACACCATATATTTT.

The chain is built from TRBV2 and TRBJ1-6, with 8 nucleotides matching TRBD1. Per the germline V gene, CDR1 is SNHLY and CDR2 is FYNNEI. The CDR3 spans 14 residues. The ends lost 6 bases at V and 7 bases at J; junction bases unmatched: 5. CDR3 coding DNA: TGTGCCAGCAGCGCCCAGGGGGCCAATTCACCCCTCCACTTT. It translates to CASSAQGANSPLHF. The whole variable domain, filled in from reference TRBV2 and TRBJ1-6, reads EPEVTQTPSHQVTQMGQEVILRCVPISNHLYFYWYRQILGQKVEFLVSFYNNEISEKSEIFDDQFSVERPDGSNFTLKIRSTKLEDSAMYFCASSAQGANSPLHFGNGTRLTVT.

The CDR3 loop reads CASSSNVGGGELFF. The CDR3 DNA reads as TGCGCCAGCAGCTCTAATGTAGGGGGCGGGGAGCTGTTTTTT. The chain combines TRBV5-1 with TRBJ2-2; tentative D call: TRBD1 (6 bases). Between the trimmed V and J ends, which lost 3 bases and 7 bases, there was a span of 13 bases. This CDR3 is 14 amino acids long. CDR1 and CDR2 (germline): SGHRS, YFSETQ.